The 14 T cell receptor beta chains in this list originate from one sample, sequenced in a study of T cells in Graves' hyperthyroidism and ophthalmopathy. Amplified TCR beta CDR3 regions derived from RNA transcripts. Initially, a first-round RT-PCR of the TCR CDR3 employed the HTBI primer set. TCRdb reprocessed the multiplex PCR reads via MiXCR and lists one record per CDR3 protein. Of a few hundred thousand distinct CDR3 sequences detected, around 14% appear once; the ten largest clones hold about 7%. The sequencing input was blood. The receptors stem from a woman in her 30s with Graves' hyperthyroidism.

This clonotype was counted at least ten times. The rearrangement joins TRBV11-2 to TRBJ2-5, with TRBD2 matching 8 bases. Germline values: CDR1 SGHAT, CDR2 FQNNGV. The CDR3 length is 16 residues. V gave up 4 bases and J gave up 5 bases; unmatched junction bases: 12. CDR3 residues: CASSSGGGVGAETQYF. CDR3 bases: TGTGCCAGCAGCTCCGGGGGGGGAGTTGGGGCGGAGACCCAGTACTTC.

The table lists this clonotype with many counts. The J gene is TRBJ2-3, the V gene TRBV20-1; TRBD2 matches at 10 bases. This CDR3 has 14 amino acids. In germline, CDR1 is DFQATT, CDR2 SNEGSKA (reference sequence). The ends lost 3 bases at V and 3 bases at J; junction bases unmatched: 3. In DNA, the CDR3 is TGCAGTGCTAGCCTAGCGGGAGAAACAGATACGCAGTATTTT. Translated, it gives CSASLAGETDTQYF.

The chain links TRBV20-1 to TRBJ2-2; weak D call: TRBD2 (5 bases). Germline V CDR1 and CDR2: DFQATT, SNEGSKA (reference sequence). V was shortened by 1 base and J by 4 bases, with 7 bases between the two germline ends. This CDR3 is built from 13 residues. CDR3 nucleotide sequence: TGCAGTGCTAGAGTTCGGGGCACCGGGGAGCTGTTTTTT. It codes for CSARVRGTGELFF.

This clonotype was observed many times. The chain links TRBV7-2 to TRBJ2-7; 9 nucleotides align to TRBD1. The CDR3 consists of 14 residues. Trimming cost V 5 bases and J 3 bases; bases outside gene matches: 5. Germline CDR1 and CDR2: SGHTA and FQGNSA. CDR3 DNA: TGTGCCAGCAGCACCACGACAGGGGGCTACGAGCAGTACTTC. Translation: CASSTTTGGYEQYF.

This clonotype was detected only a few times. This chain connects TRBV19 to TRBJ1-5; no clear D. Trimming shortened V by 4 bases and J by 1 base, and 8 bases separated the two germline ends. The CDR3 loop spans 14 amino acids. Germline V CDR1 and CDR2: LNHDA, SQIVND (reference sequence). CDR3 region: CASSKETSNQPQHF. The CDR3 region has the DNA TGTGCCAGTAGTAAAGAGACCAGCAATCAGCCCCAGCATTTT.

This clonotype showed up many times. V gene TRBV5-1 combines with J gene TRBJ2-3; D is uncertain. V was shortened by 0 bases and J by 2 bases, with 7 bases between the two germline ends. This CDR3 has 14 amino acids. The germline CDR1 and CDR2 sequences are SGHRS and YFSETQ. This chain's CDR3 is CASSLDSPTDTQYF. The CDR3 DNA reads TGCGCCAGCAGCTTGGACAGCCCCACAGATACGCAGTATTTT.

This chain connects TRBV5-6 to TRBJ2-1; TRBD2 aligns across 9 bases. J gave up 10 bases and V 0 bases, and 11 bases lay outside the gene matches. The CDR3 totals 16 residues. CDR1 and CDR2 from the germline V gene are SGHDT and YYEEEE. CDR3 amino acids: CASSLEEAGGWREQFF. For the CDR3, the DNA is TGTGCCAGCAGCTTGGAGGAAGCGGGAGGTTGGCGGGAGCAGTTCTTC. Drawing the rest from reference TRBV5-6 and TRBJ2-1, the complete variable domain is DAGVTQSPTHLIKTRGQQVTLRCSPKSGHDTVSWYQQALGQGPQFIFQYYEEEERQRGNFPDRFSGHQFPNYSSELNVNALLLGDSALYLCASSLEEAGGWREQFFGPGTRLTVL.

This clonotype was seen repeatedly, ten times or more. V gene TRBV5-1 combines with J gene TRBJ2-7, with a tentative D call TRBD2 (6 bases). Germline V gene data show CDR1 as SGHRS and CDR2 as YFSETQ. Trimming removed 4 bases from V and 4 bases from J, with 9 bases in between. The CDR3 is 12 residues long. The CDR3 DNA is TGCGCCAGCAGCATGGAGGGGTACGAGCAGTACTTC. Encoded protein: CASSMEGYEQYF.

Only a few counts were recorded for this clonotype. Written as DNA, the CDR3 is TGTGCCAGCAGTTACCCGGTAACCCCCTACGAGCAGTACTTC. It is translated as CASSYPVTPYEQYF. The chain employs TRBV6-2 or TRBV6-3 and TRBJ2-7; D gene uncertain. Per the germline V gene, CDR1 is MNHEY and CDR2 is SVGEGT. The V end was cut by 2 bases, the J end by 2 bases, with 10 bases between. The CDR3 has 14 residues.

This clonotype was observed a few times. The chain combines TRBV4-3 with TRBJ2-7; D possibly corresponds to TRBD2 (6 bases). Germline CDR1 is LGHNA and CDR2 is YSLEER. Between the trimmed V and J ends, which lost 0 bases and 2 bases, there was a span of 11 bases. The CDR3 spans 15 residues. The CDR3 bases are TGCGCCAGCAGCCAAGACCGGGGGTGGACCTACGAGCAGTACTTC. This gives the protein CASSQDRGWTYEQYF.

This clonotype was recorded a few times. The gene calls are TRBV11-2 and TRBJ1-6; D is unresolved. The germline V and J ends were trimmed by 3 bases and 8 bases, with 11 bases remaining between them. This CDR3 comprises 14 residues. Looked up from germline, CDR1 is SGHAT and CDR2 is FQNNGV. For the CDR3, the DNA is TGTGCCAGCAGCTTGGGTACCCAAGATTCACCCCTCCACTTT. Protein product: CASSLGTQDSPLHF.

With respect to this clonotype: A single base separates this from a much larger clone, so it may be a read error. CDR3 sequence reads: CARSLLGPRVLGNTGELFF. CDR3 bases: TGTGCCCGCAGTTTATTAGGTCCCCGGGTCCTAGGGAACACCGGGGAGCTGTTTTTT. The chain carries TRBV27 and TRBJ2-2; D not certain. The germline CDR1 and CDR2 sequences are MNHEY and SMNVEV (reference sequence). The CDR3 extends over 19 amino acids.

This chain links TRBV27 with TRBJ2-2, with 9 bases identical to TRBD1. CDR1 and CDR2 from the germline V gene are MNHEY and SMNVEV (reference sequence). Trimming cost V 4 bases and J 6 bases; bases outside gene matches: 9. This CDR3 is 16 amino acids long. The CDR3 loop is CASSSPGTGRPGELFF. CDR3 DNA sequence: TGTGCCAGCAGTTCCCCCGGGACAGGGAGGCCCGGGGAGCTGTTTTTT.

This clonotype was detected a few times. The V call is TRBV7-9, the J call TRBJ1-4; D not resolved. The germline V and J ends were trimmed by 5 bases and 3 bases, with 10 bases remaining between them. The length of the CDR3 is 14 residues. Looked up from germline, CDR1 is SEHNR and CDR2 is FQNEAQ (reference sequence). This chain's CDR3 is CASSSEEANEKLFF. CDR3 nucleotide sequence: TGTGCCAGCAGCAGCGAAGAGGCTAATGAAAAACTGTTTTTT.